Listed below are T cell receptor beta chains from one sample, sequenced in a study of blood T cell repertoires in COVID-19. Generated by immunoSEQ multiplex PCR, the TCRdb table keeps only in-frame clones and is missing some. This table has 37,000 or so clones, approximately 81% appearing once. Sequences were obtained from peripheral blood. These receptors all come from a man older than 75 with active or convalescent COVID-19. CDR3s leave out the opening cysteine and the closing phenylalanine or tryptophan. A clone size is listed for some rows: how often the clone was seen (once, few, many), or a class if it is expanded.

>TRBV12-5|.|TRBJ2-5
ASGPGLAADQETQY
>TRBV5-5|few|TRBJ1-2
ASSLELSGYT
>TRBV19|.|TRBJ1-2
ASSIPSWGQGYGYT
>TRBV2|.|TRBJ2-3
ASSDTPWTSVATDTQY
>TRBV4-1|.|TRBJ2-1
ASSHLGGGPDNEQF
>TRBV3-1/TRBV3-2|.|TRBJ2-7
ASSIAAGASYEQY
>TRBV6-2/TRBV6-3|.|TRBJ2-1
ASSYSRRNEQF
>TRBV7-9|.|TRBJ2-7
ASSLVNEQY
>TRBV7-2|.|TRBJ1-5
ASSLGPQKPQH
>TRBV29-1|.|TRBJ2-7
SGRDRGVIYEQY
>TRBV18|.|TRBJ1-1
ASSFDRNTEAF
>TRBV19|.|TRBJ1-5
ASSRPGTLNSNQPQH
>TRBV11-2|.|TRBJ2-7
ASSLTTSGPSYEQY
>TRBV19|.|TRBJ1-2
ASSMGLDNNLSGYT
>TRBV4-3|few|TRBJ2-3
ASSQEDRGDVDTQY
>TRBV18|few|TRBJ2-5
ASSRSREETQY
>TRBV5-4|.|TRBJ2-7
ASSMTSGSSYEQY
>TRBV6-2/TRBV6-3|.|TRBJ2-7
ASSTLAGVGNEQY
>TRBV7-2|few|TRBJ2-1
ASSFPPRSEQF